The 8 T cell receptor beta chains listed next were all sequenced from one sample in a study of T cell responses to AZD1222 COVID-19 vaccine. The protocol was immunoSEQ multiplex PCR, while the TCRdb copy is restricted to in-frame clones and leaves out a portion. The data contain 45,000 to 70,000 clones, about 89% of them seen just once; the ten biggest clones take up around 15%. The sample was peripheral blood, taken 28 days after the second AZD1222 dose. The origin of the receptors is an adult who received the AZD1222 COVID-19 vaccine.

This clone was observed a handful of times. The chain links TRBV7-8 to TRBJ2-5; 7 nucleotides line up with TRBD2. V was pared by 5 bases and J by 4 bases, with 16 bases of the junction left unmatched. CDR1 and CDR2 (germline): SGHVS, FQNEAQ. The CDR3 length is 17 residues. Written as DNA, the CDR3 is TGTGCCAGCAGCGGTGGGGCGGGAGCCATAGCGGTAGAGACCCAGTACTTC. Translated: CASSGGAGAIAVETQYF.

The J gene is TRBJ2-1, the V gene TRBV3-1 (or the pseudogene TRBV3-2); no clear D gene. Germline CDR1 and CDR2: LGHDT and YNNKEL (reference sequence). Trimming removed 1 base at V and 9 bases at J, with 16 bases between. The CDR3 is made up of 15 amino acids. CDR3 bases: TGTGCCAGCAGCCAAGGGGATAGGGTTAACACTGAGCAGTTCTTC. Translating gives CASSQGDRVNTEQFF.

CDR3 in amino acids: CASSQEQEVGSSYNSPLHF. CDR3 coding DNA: TGCGCCAGCAGCCAAGAACAGGAGGTAGGTAGCTCCTATAATTCACCCCTCCACTTT. V usage is TRBV4-1 and J usage is TRBJ1-6; a possible D gene is TRBD1 (5 bases). CDR1 and CDR2 from the germline V gene are MGHRA and YSYEKL. The length of the CDR3 is 19 residues. The germline V and J ends were trimmed by 0 bases and 0 bases, with 15 bases remaining between them.

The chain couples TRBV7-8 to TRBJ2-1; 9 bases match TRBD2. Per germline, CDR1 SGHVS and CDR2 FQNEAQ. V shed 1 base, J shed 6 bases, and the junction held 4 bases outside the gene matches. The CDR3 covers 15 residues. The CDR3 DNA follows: TGTGCCAGCAGCTTAGTCCTAGCGGGACCCAATGAGCAGTTCTTC. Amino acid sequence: CASSLVLAGPNEQFF.

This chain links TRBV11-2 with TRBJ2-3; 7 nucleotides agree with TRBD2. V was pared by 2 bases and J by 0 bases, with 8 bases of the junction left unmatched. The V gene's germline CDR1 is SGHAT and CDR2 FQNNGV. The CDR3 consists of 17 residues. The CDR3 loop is CASSLLGGSGSTDTQYF. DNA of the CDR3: TGTGCCAGCAGCTTATTGGGGGGTAGCGGGAGCACAGATACGCAGTATTTT.

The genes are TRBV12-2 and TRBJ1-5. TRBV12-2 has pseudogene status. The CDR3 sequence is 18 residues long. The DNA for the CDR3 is TGTGCAAGTCGCTTCTTGCAATTGTCGGGGGAGAGCAATCAGCCCCAGCATTTT. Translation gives CASRFLQLSGESNQPQHF.

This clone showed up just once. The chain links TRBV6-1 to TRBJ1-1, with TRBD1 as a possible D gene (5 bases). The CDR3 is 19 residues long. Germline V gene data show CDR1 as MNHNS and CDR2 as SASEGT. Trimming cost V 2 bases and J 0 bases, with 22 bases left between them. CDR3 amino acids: CASSEKGGQGAFMNTEAFF. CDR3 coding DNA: TGTGCCAGCAGTGAAAAGGGAGGGCAGGGCGCATTCATGAACACTGAAGCTTTCTTT.

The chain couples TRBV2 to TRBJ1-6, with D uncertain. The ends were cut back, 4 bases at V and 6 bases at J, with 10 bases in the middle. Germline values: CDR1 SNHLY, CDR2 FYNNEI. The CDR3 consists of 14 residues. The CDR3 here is CASSVREINSPLHF. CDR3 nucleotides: TGTGCCAGCAGTGTTCGGGAGATTAATTCACCCCTCCACTTT.